This T cell receptor (beta chain) was identified in a study of blood T cell repertoires in COVID-19. On the study more broadly: The origin of the acute and convalescent COVID-19 samples was the United States, Italy and Spain.

The germline CDR1 and CDR2 sequences are MNHNY and SVGAGI (reference sequence). The CDR3 runs to 16 residues. Trimming removed 2 bases at V and 2 bases at J, with 16 bases between. Some clones are missing from TCRdb's copy, which holds only in-frame ones; the method was immunoSEQ multiplex PCR. The sample lists 39,000 or so clones; around four fifths were seen once. Sequenced input: peripheral blood. The receptor was isolated from a woman aged 80 or over with active or convalescent COVID-19. The chain has TRBV6-6 and TRBJ2-7, with D possibly TRBD1 on 5 matching bases. CDR3 bases: TGTGCCAGCAGTTACGTTCAGGGTTCGATACCCTACGAGCAGTACTTC. This gives the protein CASSYVQGSIPYEQYF.